This record concerns one T cell receptor (beta chain) sequence. Its target is not known. Donors comprised healthy HIV-negative adults lacking recent acute infections or vaccinations. The data stem from a study of shared clonotypes between healthy human individuals. Overall study findings and caveats: Approximately 4.5% was the fraction of naive CD4 clonotypes found shared across several donors.

Between the trimmed V and J ends, which lost 8 bases and 2 bases, there was a span of 13 bases. There are 12 residues in the CDR3. The germline V gene has CDR1 SQVTM and CDR2 ANQGSEA. The study ran the assay at deep level. Libraries were prepared by immunoSEQ multiplex PCR; TCRdb keeps only in-frame clonotypes and omits some of them. The repertoire holds millions of clones, with 95% as singletons. The origin of this receptor is a man between 18 and 29 years old in good health. Source material: naive CD4+ T cells sorted from blood. Stated subset: CD45RA+ positively selected. V and J are TRBV29-1 and TRBJ2-7; D is tentatively TRBD1 or TRBD2 (6 bases each). CDR3 in DNA: TGCAGCTATTACGGGGGCACCTACGAGCAGTACTTC. Encoded protein: CSYYGGTYEQYF.